A single sample gave rise to the 8 T cell receptor beta chains below, sequenced in a study of blood T cells in healthy people across ages. Together with a sample-barcoded 5' primer, a J-beta primer mix was included in a second PCR lasting about 6 to 11 cycles. TCRdb recomputed calls from the 5' RACE reads with MiXCR, one row per CDR3 protein. The repertoire includes hundreds of thousands of distinct CDR3 sequences, approximately 49% of them detected once, and roughly 30% sits in the top ten. Sample: blood. The receptors were gathered from a woman aged 55-69 years in good health.

This clonotype has more than one count but fewer than ten. V is TRBV6-2 or TRBV6-3 and J is TRBJ2-1; 9 nucleotides agree with TRBD2. V lost 2 bases and J lost 15; bases outside the gene matches: 8. The CDR3 is 13 residues long. In germline, CDR1 is MNHEY, CDR2 SVGEGT. Here the CDR3 DNA reads TGTGCCAGCAGTTACGAGGGGAAGACTAGCGGGTTCTTC. This encodes CASSYEGKTSGFF.

The chain has TRBV20-1 and TRBJ2-3, with TRBD2 identical over 11 bases. The length of the CDR3 is 16 residues. Germline loops: CDR1 DFQATT, CDR2 SNEGSKA (reference sequence). V was pared by 1 base and J by 1 base, with 4 bases of the junction left unmatched. The CDR3 region has the DNA TGCAGTGCTAGAGTGGGGACTAGCGGACGCACAGATACGCAGTATTTT. Protein sequence: CSARVGTSGRTDTQYF.

This chain links TRBV25-1 with TRBJ2-1; D is possibly TRBD2 (5 bases). CDR3 length: 16 residues. V was trimmed by 4 bases and J by 5 bases, leaving 18 bases between them. The germline V gene encodes CDR1 MGHDK and CDR2 SYGVNS. The CDR3 nucleotides read TGTGCCAGCAGTGGAGTCCCGGCCACCGGGAACAATGAGCAGTTCTTC. It translates to CASSGVPATGNNEQFF.

The rearrangement uses TRBV6-5 and TRBJ1-2; tentative D call: TRBD1 (5 bases). CDR1 is MNHEY, CDR2 SVGAGI, per germline. This CDR3 is built from 15 residues. V shed 10 bases and J shed 7 bases, with 25 bases lying between them. As DNA, the CDR3 is TGTGCCACCCTTTACCCAAAGGCAGGGTCAGGTGGCTACACCTTC. Translating gives CATLYPKAGSGGYTF.

V usage is TRBV15 and J usage is TRBJ2-7; TRBD1 matches at 7 bases. V shed 4 bases, J shed 1 base, and the junction held 1 base outside the gene matches. This CDR3 is built from 13 residues. Germline V gene data show CDR1 as LNHNV and CDR2 as YYDKDF (reference sequence). CDR3 nucleotide sequence: TGTGCCACCAGCAAGGACAGGTCCTACGAGCAGTACTTC. It specifies CATSKDRSYEQYF.

The rearrangement uses TRBV28 and TRBJ2-7; D tentatively reads TRBD1 or TRBD2 (5 bases each). Per the germline V gene, CDR1 is MDHEN and CDR2 is SYDVKM. The CDR3 contains 16 residues. Deletions cut 7 bases from V and 1 base from J, with 20 bases between. The CDR3 loop is CASTFALGRLSYEQYF. The CDR3, as DNA: TGTGCCAGCACCTTTGCCCTGGGACGCCTGTCCTACGAGCAGTACTTC.

The V and J genes are TRBV14 and TRBJ2-5, with a weak D call TRBD1 (5 bases). Germline V gene lookup returns CDR1 SGHDN and CDR2 FVKESK. V was trimmed by 1 base and J by 1 base, leaving 16 bases between them. The CDR3 spans 17 residues. The CDR3 DNA follows: TGTGCCAGCAGCCAAGCTCGTTGGGGTAGGGGCCAAGAGACCCAGTACTTC. It specifies CASSQARWGRGQETQYF. Full variable domain (outside the CDR3, taken from reference TRBV14 and TRBJ2-5): EAGVTQFPSHSVIEKGQTVTLRCDPISGHDNLYWYRRVMGKEIKFLLHFVKESKQDESGMPNNRFLAERTGGTYSTLKVQPAELEDSGVYFCASSQARWGRGQETQYFGPGTRLLVL.

There are many counts of this clonotype. J is TRBJ2-7 and V is TRBV7-2, with 8 bases fitting TRBD2. Per germline, CDR1 SGHTA and CDR2 FQGNSA. The length of the CDR3 is 15 residues. V shed 1 base and J 7 bases; nucleotides not matched to a gene: 9. The CDR3 reads CASSLVVSGTREQYF. CDR3 bases: TGTGCCAGCAGCTTAGTCGTTAGCGGGACGAGAGAGCAGTACTTC.